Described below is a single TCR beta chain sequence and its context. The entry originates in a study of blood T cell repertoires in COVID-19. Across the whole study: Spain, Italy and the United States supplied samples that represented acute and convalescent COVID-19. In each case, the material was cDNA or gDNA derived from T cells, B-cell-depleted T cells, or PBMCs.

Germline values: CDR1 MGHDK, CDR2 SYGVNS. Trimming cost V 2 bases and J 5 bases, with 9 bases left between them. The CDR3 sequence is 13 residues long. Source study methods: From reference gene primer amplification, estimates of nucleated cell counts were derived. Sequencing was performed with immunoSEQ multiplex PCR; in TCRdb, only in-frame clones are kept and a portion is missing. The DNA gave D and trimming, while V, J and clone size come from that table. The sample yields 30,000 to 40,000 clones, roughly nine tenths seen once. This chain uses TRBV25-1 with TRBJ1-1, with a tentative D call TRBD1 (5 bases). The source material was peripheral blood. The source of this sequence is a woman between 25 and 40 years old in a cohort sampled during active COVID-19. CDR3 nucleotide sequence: TGTGCCAGCAGTGAAGGGGGGTTAACTGAAGCTTTCTTT. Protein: CASSEGGLTEAFF.